This T cell receptor (beta chain) was sequenced during a study of OX40 agonist ivuxolimab in advanced cancers. Study information: Cancers in dose escalation were hepatocellular, melanoma, renal cell and head and neck. Whole-study findings and limits: Clonal expansion from baseline to week 6 occurred in both CD4+ and CD8+ T cells.

V shed 7 bases and J 2 bases; nucleotides not matched to a gene: 15. Germline V gene sequence: CDR1 WSHSY, CDR2 SAAADI. The CDR3 covers 17 residues. The protocol was immunoSEQ multiplex PCR, while the TCRdb copy is restricted to in-frame clones and leaves out a portion. The top ten clones hold around an eighth of a sample with tens of thousands of clones, roughly 92% of them seen once. Points on this clone: Its antigen is not known.

Blood draws occurred at baseline, cycle 4 day 1, and cycle 7 day 1. Here the sequenced sample was CD4+ or CD8+ T cells sorted from blood, taken in a trial of the OX40 agonist ivuxolimab. The rearrangement links TRBV10-2 to TRBJ2-7, with 9 bases identical to TRBD1. The clonotype comes from an adult with an advanced solid tumor such as melanoma, head and neck, liver or kidney cancer. The CDR3 here is CASTTTQTGGRPYEQYF. The CDR3 DNA is TGCGCCAGCACCACGACCCAGACAGGGGGAAGGCCCTACGAGCAGTACTTC.